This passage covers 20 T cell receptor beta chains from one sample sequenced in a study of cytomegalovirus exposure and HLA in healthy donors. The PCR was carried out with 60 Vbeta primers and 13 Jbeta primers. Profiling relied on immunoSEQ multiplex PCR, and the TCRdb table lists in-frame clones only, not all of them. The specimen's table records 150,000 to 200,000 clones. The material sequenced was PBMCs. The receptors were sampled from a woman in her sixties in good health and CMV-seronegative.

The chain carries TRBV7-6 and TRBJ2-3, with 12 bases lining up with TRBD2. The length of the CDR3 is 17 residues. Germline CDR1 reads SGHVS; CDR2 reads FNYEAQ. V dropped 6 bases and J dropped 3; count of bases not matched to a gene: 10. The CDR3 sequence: CASSPTLAGGKTDTQYF. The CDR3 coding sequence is TGTGCCAGCAGTCCAACTCTAGCGGGGGGGAAAACAGATACGCAGTATTTT.

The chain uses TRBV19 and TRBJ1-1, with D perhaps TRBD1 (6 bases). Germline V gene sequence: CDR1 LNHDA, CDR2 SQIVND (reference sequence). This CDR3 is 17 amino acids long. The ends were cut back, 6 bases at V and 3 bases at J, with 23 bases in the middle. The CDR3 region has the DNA TGTGCCAGTAGGCGCAAAGGGTGGGGGGGGCGAGACACTGAAGCTTTCTTT. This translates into CASRRKGWGGRDTEAFF.

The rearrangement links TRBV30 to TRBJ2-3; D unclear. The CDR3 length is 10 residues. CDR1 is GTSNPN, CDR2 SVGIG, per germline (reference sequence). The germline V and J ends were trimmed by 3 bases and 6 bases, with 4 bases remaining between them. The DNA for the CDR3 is TGTGCCTGGAGCCGGGATACGCAGTATTTT. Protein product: CAWSRDTQYF.

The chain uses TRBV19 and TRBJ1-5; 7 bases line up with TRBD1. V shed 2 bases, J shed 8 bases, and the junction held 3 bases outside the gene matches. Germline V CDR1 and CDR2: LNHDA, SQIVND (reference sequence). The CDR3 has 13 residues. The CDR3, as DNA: TGTGCCAGTAGTATACGGGGACAGAAGCCCCAGCATTTT. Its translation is CASSIRGQKPQHF.

The chain's CDR3 is CASSSPGLAGVGVDTQYF. The CDR3 nucleotides are TGTGCCAGCAGCTCGCCGGGACTAGCGGGAGTCGGGGTAGATACGCAGTATTTT. V gene TRBV5-4 combines with J gene TRBJ2-3; TRBD2 agrees at 14 bases. V gave up 3 bases and J gave up 5 bases; unmatched junction bases: 11. Germline V gives CDR1 SGHNT, CDR2 YYREEE (reference sequence). The CDR3 sequence is 18 residues long.

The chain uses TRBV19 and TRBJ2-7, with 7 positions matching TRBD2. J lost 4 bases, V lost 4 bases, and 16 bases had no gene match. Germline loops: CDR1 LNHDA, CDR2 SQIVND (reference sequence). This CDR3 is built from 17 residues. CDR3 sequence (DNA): TGTGCCAGTAGTAAGAGCACTGCGGGAGTGGAGTTTTACGAGCAGTACTTC. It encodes CASSKSTAGVEFYEQYF. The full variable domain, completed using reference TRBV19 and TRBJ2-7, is DGGITQSPKYLFRKEGQNVTLSCEQNLNHDAMYWYRQDPGQGLRLIYYSQIVNDFQKGDIAEGYSVSREKKESFPLTVTSAQKNPTAFYLCASSKSTAGVEFYEQYFGPGTRLTVT.

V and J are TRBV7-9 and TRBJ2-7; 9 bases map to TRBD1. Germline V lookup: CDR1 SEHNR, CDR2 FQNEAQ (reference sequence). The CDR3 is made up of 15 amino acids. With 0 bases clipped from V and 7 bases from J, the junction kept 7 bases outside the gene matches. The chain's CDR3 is CASSLATGGAGEQYF. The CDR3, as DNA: TGTGCCAGCAGCTTAGCGACAGGGGGTGCGGGGGAGCAGTACTTC. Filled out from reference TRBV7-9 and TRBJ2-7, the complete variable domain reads DTGVSQNPRHKITKRGQNVTFRCDPISEHNRLYWYRQTLGQGPEFLTYFQNEAQLEKSRLLSDRFSAERPKGSFSTLEIQRTEQGDSAMYLCASSLATGGAGEQYFGPGTRLTVT.

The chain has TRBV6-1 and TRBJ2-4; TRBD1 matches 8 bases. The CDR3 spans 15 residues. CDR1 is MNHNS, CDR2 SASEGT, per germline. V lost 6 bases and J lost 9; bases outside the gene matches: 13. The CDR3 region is CASSVAPQGAVIQYF. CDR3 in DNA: TGTGCCAGCAGCGTGGCCCCTCAGGGGGCCGTCATTCAGTACTTC.

Here the CDR3 DNA reads TGTGCCACCAGCAAACAGGGGGCCACTGAAGCTTTCTTT. Amino acid sequence: CATSKQGATEAFF. V gene TRBV15 combines with J gene TRBJ1-1; 9 nucleotides agree with TRBD1. The CDR3 spans 13 residues. CDR1 and CDR2 from the germline V gene are LNHNV and YYDKDF (reference sequence). V shed 4 bases and J 4 bases; nucleotides not matched to a gene: 1.

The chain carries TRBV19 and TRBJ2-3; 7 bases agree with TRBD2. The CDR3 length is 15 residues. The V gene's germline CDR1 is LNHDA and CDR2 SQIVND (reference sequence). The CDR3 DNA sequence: TGTGCTAGTTCAAGAGGAGGGAGGGTCACAGATACGCAGTATTTT. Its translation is CASSRGGRVTDTQYF.

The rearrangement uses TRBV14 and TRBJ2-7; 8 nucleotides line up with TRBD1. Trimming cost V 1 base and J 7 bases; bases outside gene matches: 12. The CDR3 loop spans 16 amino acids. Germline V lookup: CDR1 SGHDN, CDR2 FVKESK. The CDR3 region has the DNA TGTGCCAGCAGCCAAGGGTGGACAGGGAAATTGAGGGAGCAGTACTTC. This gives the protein CASSQGWTGKLREQYF.

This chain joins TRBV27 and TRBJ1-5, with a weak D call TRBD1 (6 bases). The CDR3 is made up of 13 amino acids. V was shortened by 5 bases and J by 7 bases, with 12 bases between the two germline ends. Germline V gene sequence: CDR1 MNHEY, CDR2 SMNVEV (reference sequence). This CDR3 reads CASSGTGFQPQHF. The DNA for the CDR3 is TGTGCCAGCAGTGGCACAGGGTTCCAGCCCCAGCATTTT.

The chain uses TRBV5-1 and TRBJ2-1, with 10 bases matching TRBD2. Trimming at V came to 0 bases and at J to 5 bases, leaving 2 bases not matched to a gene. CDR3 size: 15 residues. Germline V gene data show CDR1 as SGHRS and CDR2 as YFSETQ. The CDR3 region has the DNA TGCGCCAGCAGCTTGGTACTAGCGGGGAACAATGAGCAGTTCTTC. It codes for CASSLVLAGNNEQFF. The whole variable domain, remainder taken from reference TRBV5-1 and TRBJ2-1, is KAGVTQTPRYLIKTRGQQVTLSCSPISGHRSVSWYQQTPGQGLQFLFEYFSETQRNKGNFPGRFSGRQFSNSRSEMNVSTLELGDSALYLCASSLVLAGNNEQFFGPGTRLTVL.

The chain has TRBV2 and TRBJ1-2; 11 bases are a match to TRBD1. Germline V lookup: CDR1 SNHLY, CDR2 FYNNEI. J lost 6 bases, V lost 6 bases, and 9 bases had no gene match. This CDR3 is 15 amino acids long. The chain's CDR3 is CASRDGQGAEDGYTF. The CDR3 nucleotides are TGTGCCAGCAGGGACGGACAGGGGGCAGAAGATGGCTACACCTTC. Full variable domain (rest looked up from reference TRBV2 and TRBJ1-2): EPEVTQTPSHQVTQMGQEVILRCVPISNHLYFYWYRQILGQKVEFLVSFYNNEISEKSEIFDDQFSVERPDGSNFTLKIRSTKLEDSAMYFCASRDGQGAEDGYTFGSGTRLTVV.

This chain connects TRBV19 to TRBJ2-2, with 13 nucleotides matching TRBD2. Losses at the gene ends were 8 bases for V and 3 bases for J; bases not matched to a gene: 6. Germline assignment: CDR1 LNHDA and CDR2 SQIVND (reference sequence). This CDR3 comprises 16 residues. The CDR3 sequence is CASRGLAGEDTGELFF. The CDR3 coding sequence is TGTGCCAGTCGAGGACTAGCGGGAGAGGACACCGGGGAGCTGTTTTTT.

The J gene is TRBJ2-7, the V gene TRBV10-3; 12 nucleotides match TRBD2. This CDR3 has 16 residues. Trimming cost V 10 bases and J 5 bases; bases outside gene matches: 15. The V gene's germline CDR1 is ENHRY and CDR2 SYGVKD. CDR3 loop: CATETKLAGGSHEQYF. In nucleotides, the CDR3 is TGTGCCACCGAAACGAAACTAGCGGGAGGTTCCCACGAGCAGTACTTC.

In DNA form, the CDR3 reads TGTGCCAGCAGCCAAAACAACCGCTACGAGCAGTACTTC. Encoded protein: CASSQNNRYEQYF. The rearrangement links TRBV5-5 to TRBJ2-7; D ambiguous. This CDR3 spans 13 amino acids. Germline V gene lookup returns CDR1 SGHKS and CDR2 YYEKEE (reference sequence). The V end lost 4 bases, the J end lost 3 bases, and 11 bases lay between the germline ends.

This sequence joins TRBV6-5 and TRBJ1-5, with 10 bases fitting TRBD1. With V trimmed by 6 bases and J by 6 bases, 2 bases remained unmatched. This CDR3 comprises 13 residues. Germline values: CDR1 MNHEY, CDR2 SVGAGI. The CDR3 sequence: CASSRDRGQPQHF. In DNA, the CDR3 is TGTGCCAGCAGCCGGGACAGGGGTCAGCCCCAGCATTTT.

The CDR3 sequence is CASSLKLAGGLLSSYEQYF. The CDR3 DNA sequence: TGTGCCAGTAGCCTTAAACTAGCGGGGGGCCTACTTAGCTCCTACGAGCAGTACTTC. This chain connects TRBV19 to TRBJ2-7; 12 positions agree with TRBD2. Germline V gene data show CDR1 as LNHDA and CDR2 as SQIVND (reference sequence). This CDR3 contains 19 residues. The junction had 15 bases not matched to a gene; V was cut back by 6 bases and J by 0 bases.

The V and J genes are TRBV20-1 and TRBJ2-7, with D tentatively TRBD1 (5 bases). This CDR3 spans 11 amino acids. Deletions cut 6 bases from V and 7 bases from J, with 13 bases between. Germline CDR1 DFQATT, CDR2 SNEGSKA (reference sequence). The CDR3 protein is CSAVLNREQYF. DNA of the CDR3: TGCAGTGCCGTCCTAAACAGGGAGCAGTACTTC.